Presented here are 11 T cell receptor beta chains from one specimen sequenced in a study of shared clonotypes between healthy human individuals. Clones were sequenced by immunoSEQ multiplex PCR, and TCRdb holds only the in-frame ones, with some missing. The table lists approximately 330,000 clones, roughly 70% of them singletons, with under 11% in the top ten. Specimen: memory CD4+ T cells sorted from blood. Subset defined: CD45RA-negative fraction. The receptors come from a man aged 30-40 years in good health.

This chain uses TRBV20-1 with TRBJ2-7; no reliable D call. The germline V and J ends were trimmed by 8 bases and 1 base, with 9 bases remaining between them. The germline V gene encodes CDR1 DFQATT and CDR2 SNEGSKA (reference sequence). This CDR3 is 11 amino acids long. The CDR3 nucleotides are TGCAGTCAAATTATGTCCTACGAGCAGTACTTC. Residues: CSQIMSYEQYF.

The chain joins TRBV5-1 to TRBJ2-7; 9 positions agree with TRBD1. With V trimmed by 5 bases and J by 2 bases, 8 bases remained unmatched. Germline CDR1 SGHRS, CDR2 YFSETQ. CDR3 size: 15 residues. The CDR3 DNA reads TGCGCCAGCAGTCTTGTCCGGGACAGGGCCTACGAGCAGTACTTC. Translation: CASSLVRDRAYEQYF.

This chain uses TRBV7-2 with TRBJ2-7; D is possibly TRBD1 (6 bases). Deletions cut 3 bases from V and 0 bases from J, with 12 bases between. CDR1 and CDR2 (germline): SGHTA, FQGNSA. The CDR3 runs to 15 residues. The CDR3 nucleotides read TGTGCCAGCAGCTTCCAGGGGAAAAGCTCCTACGAGCAGTACTTC. Encoded protein: CASSFQGKSSYEQYF.

This chain links TRBV2 with TRBJ2-1; a weak D match, TRBD1 (6 bases). V dropped 3 bases and J dropped 8 bases, with 8 bases sitting between them. The germline gives CDR1 SNHLY, CDR2 FYNNEI. CDR3 length: 12 residues. CDR3 sequence reads: CASSEDSHEQFF. CDR3 sequence (DNA): TGTGCCAGCAGTGAGGACAGTCATGAGCAGTTCTTC.

This chain links TRBV15 with TRBJ2-2; D perhaps matches TRBD2 (5 bases). The V gene's germline CDR1 is LNHNV and CDR2 YYDKDF (reference sequence). The length of the CDR3 is 15 residues. Deletions cut 6 bases from V and 4 bases from J, with 15 bases between. The CDR3 DNA reads as TGTGCCACCAGACCTGCAGACTATGGCACCGGGGAGCTGTTTTTT. Protein: CATRPADYGTGELFF.

V and J are TRBV5-1 and TRBJ1-2, with 7 bases fitting TRBD1. In germline, CDR1 is SGHRS, CDR2 YFSETQ. The CDR3 totals 15 residues. J lost 4 bases, V lost 4 bases, and 10 bases had no gene match. CDR3 nucleotide sequence: TGCGCCAGCAGCGACGCCCCCGGGACAGCCTATGGCTACACCTTC. Translation gives CASSDAPGTAYGYTF.

This clone turned up a few times. The rearrangement joins TRBV18 to TRBJ2-2; 7 nucleotides line up with TRBD1. The junction had 4 bases not matched to a gene; V was cut back by 3 bases and J by 3 bases. The CDR3 has 15 residues. The V gene's germline CDR1 is KGHSH and CDR2 LQKENI. CDR3 sequence: CASSPIQGYTGELFF. CDR3 DNA sequence: TGTGCCAGCTCACCTATACAGGGGTACACCGGGGAGCTGTTTTTT.

The rearrangement links TRBV15 to TRBJ1-2; D unclear. CDR3 length equals 15 residues. Germline loops: CDR1 LNHNV, CDR2 YYDKDF (reference sequence). V dropped 0 bases and J dropped 0 bases, with 8 bases sitting between them. The CDR3 DNA follows: TGTGCCACCAGCAGAGATTTGGCTTCTAACTATGGCTACACCTTC. Translation gives CATSRDLASNYGYTF. The whole variable domain, filled in from reference TRBV15 and TRBJ1-2, reads DAMVIQNPRYQVTQFGKPVTLSCSQTLNHNVMYWYQQKSSQAPKLLFHYYDKDFNNEADTPDNFQSRRPNTSFCFLDIRSPGLGDTAMYLCATSRDLASNYGYTFGSGTRLTVV.

V gene TRBV29-1 combines with J gene TRBJ1-4, with 8 bases that match TRBD1. The V and J ends lost 3 bases and 3 bases, in that order; junction bases with no gene match: 3. From germline, CDR1 is SQVTM and CDR2 ANQGSEA. CDR3 length: 14 residues. This CDR3 reads CSVDGQGPNEKLFF. The CDR3 nucleotides are TGCAGCGTTGACGGACAGGGACCTAATGAAAAACTGTTTTTT. The full variable domain, its missing parts supplied by reference TRBV29-1 and TRBJ1-4, is SAVISQKPSRDICQRGTSLTIQCQVDSQVTMMFWYRQQPGQSLTLIATANQGSEATYESGFVIDKFPISRPNLTFSTLTVSNMSPEDSSIYLCSVDGQGPNEKLFFGSGTQLSVL.

The chain joins TRBV10-3 to TRBJ2-7; 7 bases are a match to TRBD2. The CDR3 extends over 18 amino acids. V shed 2 bases, J shed 3 bases, and the junction held 16 bases outside the gene matches. Germline-derived CDR1 and CDR2 are ENHRY and SYGVKD. The CDR3 DNA reads TGTGCCATCAGTGAGGGTCCGGGACGGGGGACTAACAACTACGAGCAGTACTTC. Encoded protein: CAISEGPGRGTNNYEQYF.

This clone was seen once. The gene calls are TRBV27 and TRBJ2-5; no clear D. The CDR3 is made up of 15 amino acids. Germline V gene lookup returns CDR1 MNHEY and CDR2 SMNVEV (reference sequence). The germline V and J ends were trimmed by 5 bases and 4 bases, with 17 bases remaining between them. CDR3 DNA: TGTGCCAGCAGTCCCTCGGAGCGCTCCCGAGAGACCCAGTACTTC. It encodes CASSPSERSRETQYF.